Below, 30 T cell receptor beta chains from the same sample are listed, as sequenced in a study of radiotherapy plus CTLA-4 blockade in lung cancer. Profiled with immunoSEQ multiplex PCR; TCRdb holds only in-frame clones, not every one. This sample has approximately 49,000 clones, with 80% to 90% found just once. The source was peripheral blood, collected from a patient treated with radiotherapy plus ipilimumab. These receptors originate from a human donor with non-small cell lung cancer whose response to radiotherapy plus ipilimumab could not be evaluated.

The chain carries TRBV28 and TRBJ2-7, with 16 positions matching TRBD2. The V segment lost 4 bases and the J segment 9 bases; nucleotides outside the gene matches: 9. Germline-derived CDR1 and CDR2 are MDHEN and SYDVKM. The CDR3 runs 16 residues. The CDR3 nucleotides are TGTGCCAGCAGTTCTCCGGGACTAGCGGGAGGGGAAGGGCAGTACTTC. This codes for CASSSPGLAGGEGQYF.

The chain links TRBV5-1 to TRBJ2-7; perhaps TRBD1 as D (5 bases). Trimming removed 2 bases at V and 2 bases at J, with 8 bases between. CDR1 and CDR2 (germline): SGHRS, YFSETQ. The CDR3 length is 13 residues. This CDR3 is CASSLTGTYEQYF. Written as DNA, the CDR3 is TGCGCCAGCAGCTTAACAGGTACCTACGAGCAGTACTTC.

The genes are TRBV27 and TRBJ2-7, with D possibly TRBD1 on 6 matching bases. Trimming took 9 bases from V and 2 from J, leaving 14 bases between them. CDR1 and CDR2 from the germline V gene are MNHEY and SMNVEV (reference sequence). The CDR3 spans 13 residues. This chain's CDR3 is CASSAGTPYEQYF. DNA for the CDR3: TGTGCCAGTTCGGCTGGGACACCCTACGAGCAGTACTTC.

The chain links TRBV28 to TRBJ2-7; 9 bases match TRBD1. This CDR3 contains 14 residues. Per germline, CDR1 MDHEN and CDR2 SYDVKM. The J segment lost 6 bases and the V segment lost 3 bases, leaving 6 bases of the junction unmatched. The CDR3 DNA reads TGTGCCAGCAGTTTGAGGGACAGGGTCCGCGAGCAGTACTTC. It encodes CASSLRDRVREQYF.

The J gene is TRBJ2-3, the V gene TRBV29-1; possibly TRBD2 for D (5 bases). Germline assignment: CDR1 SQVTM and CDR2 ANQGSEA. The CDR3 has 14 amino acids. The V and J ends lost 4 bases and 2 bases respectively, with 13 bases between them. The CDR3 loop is CSVAGVRDTDTQYF. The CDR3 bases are TGCAGCGTTGCCGGGGTCCGGGACACAGATACGCAGTATTTT.

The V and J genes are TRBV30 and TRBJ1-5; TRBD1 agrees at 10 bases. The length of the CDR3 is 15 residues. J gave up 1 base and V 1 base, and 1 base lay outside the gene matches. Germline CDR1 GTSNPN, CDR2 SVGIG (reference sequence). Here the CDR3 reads CAWSEDRGSNQPQHF. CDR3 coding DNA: TGTGCCTGGAGTGAGGACAGGGGGAGCAATCAGCCCCAGCATTTT.

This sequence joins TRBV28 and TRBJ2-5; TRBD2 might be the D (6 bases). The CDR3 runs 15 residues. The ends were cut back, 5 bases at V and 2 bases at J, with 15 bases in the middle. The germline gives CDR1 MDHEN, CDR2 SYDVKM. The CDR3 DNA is TGTGCCAGCAGTGGGACTGGGGTTGTTCAAGAGACCCAGTACTTC. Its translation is CASSGTGVVQETQYF.

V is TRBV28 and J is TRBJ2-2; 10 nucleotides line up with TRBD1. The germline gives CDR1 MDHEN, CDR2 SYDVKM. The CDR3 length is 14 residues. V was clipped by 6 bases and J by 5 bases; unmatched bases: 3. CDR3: CASRGQGWTGELFF. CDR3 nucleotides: TGTGCCAGCAGGGGACAGGGGTGGACCGGGGAGCTGTTTTTT.

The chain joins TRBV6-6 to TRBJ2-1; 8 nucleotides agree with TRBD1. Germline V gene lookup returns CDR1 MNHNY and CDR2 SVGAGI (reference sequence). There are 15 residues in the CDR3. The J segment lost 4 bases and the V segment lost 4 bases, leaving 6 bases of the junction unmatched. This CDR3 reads CASSSPRGLYNEQFF. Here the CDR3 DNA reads TGTGCCAGCAGTTCCCCCAGGGGGCTTTACAATGAGCAGTTCTTC.

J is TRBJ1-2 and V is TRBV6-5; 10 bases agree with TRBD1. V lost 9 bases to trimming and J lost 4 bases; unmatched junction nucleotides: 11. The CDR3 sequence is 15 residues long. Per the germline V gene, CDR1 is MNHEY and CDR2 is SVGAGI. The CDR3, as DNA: TGTGCCAGTTTCCTCGGGACAGGGGAACCCTATGGCTACACCTTC. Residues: CASFLGTGEPYGYTF.

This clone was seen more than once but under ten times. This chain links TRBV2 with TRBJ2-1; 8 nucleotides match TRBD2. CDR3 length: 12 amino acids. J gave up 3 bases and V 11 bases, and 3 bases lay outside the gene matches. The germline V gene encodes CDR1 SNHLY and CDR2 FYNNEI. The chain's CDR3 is CAWGTSYNEQFF. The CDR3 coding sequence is TGTGCCTGGGGGACTAGCTACAATGAGCAGTTCTTC.

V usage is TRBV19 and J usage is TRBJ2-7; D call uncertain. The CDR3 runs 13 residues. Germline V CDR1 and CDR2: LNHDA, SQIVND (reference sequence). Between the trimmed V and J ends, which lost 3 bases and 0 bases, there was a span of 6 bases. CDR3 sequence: CASSILLSYEQYF. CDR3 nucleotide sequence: TGTGCCAGTAGTATCCTCCTCTCCTACGAGCAGTACTTC.

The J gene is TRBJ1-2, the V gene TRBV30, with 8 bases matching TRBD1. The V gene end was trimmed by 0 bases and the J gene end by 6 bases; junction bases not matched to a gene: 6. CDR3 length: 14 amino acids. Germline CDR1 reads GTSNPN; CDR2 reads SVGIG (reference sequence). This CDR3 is CAWSVTGEEDGYTF. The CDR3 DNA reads TGTGCCTGGAGTGTGACAGGGGAAGAGGATGGCTACACCTTC. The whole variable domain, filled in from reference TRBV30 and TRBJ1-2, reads SQTIHQWPATLVQPVGSPLSLECTVEGTSNPNLYWYRQAAGRGLQLLFYSVGIGQISSEVPQNLSASRPQDRQFILSSKKLLLSDSGFYLCAWSVTGEEDGYTFGSGTRLTVV.

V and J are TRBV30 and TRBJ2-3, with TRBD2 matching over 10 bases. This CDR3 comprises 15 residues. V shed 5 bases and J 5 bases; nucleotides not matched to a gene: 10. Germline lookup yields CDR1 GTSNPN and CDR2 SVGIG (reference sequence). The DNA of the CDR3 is TGTGCCTGGGGAAGCGGGAGGGTGGGTGGAGATACGCAGTATTTT. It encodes CAWGSGRVGGDTQYF.

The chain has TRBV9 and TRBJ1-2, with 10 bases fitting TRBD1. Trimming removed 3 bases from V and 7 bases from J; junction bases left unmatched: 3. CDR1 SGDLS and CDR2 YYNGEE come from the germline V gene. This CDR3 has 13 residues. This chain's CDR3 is CASSAGQGFGYTF. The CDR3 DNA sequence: TGTGCCAGCAGCGCGGGACAGGGGTTTGGCTACACCTTC.

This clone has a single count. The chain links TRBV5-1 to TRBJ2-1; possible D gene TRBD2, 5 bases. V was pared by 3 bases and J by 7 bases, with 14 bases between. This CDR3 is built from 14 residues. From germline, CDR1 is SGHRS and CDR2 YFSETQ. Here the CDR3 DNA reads TGCGCCAGCAGCTCGCCGTCGGGATCGAATGAGCAGTTCTTC. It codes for CASSSPSGSNEQFF.

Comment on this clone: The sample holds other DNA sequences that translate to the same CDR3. The CDR3 reads CASSLGLAGYEQYF. The CDR3 DNA follows: TGTGCCAGCAGCTTAGGACTAGCGGGCTACGAGCAGTACTTC. The chain combines TRBV11-2 with TRBJ2-7; TRBD2 aligns across 10 bases. This CDR3 spans 14 amino acids. Germline-derived CDR1 and CDR2 are SGHAT and FQNNGV. With V trimmed by 1 base and J by 3 bases, 0 bases remained unmatched.

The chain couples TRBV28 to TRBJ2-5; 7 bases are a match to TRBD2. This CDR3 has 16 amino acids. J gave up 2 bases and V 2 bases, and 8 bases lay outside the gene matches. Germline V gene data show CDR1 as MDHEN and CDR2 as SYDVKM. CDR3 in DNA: TGTGCCAGCAGTTTAACTCCTGGGGGGGGACAAGAGACCCAGTACTTC. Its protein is CASSLTPGGGQETQYF.

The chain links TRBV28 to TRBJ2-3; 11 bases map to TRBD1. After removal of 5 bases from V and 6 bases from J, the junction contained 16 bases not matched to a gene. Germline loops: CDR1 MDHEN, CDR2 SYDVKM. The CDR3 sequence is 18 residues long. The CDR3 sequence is CASSPGVGTGGFGDTQYF. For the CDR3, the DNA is TGTGCCAGCAGTCCGGGTGTTGGGACAGGGGGTTTCGGGGATACGCAGTATTTT.

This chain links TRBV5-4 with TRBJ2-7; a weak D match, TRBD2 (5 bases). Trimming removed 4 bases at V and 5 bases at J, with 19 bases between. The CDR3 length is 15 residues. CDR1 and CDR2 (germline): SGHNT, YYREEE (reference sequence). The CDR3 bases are TGTGCCAGCAGCCCCTGGGGTGGGAGAAGCCACGAGCAGTACTTC. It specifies CASSPWGGRSHEQYF. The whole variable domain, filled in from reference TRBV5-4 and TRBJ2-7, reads ETGVTQSPTHLIKTRGQQVTLRCSSQSGHNTVSWYQQALGQGPQFIFQYYREEENGRGNFPPRFSGLQFPNYSSELNVNALELDDSALYLCASSPWGGRSHEQYFGPGTRLTVT.

CDR3 bases: TGTGCCAGCAGCTCAAGAAGGACAGGGGGCGACCTTCGGGGCTACACCTTC. This codes for CASSSRRTGGDLRGYTF. The V gene is TRBV7-8, the J gene TRBJ1-2; 11 bases agree with TRBD1. In germline, CDR1 is SGHVS, CDR2 FQNEAQ. V lost 4 bases to trimming and J lost 8 bases; unmatched junction nucleotides: 15. This CDR3 has 17 amino acids.

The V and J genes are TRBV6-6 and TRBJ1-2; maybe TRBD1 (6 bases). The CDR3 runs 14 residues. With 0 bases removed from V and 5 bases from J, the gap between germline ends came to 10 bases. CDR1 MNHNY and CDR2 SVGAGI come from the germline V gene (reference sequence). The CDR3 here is CASSYSTGRYGYTF. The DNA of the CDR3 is TGTGCCAGCAGTTACTCGACAGGAAGATATGGCTACACCTTC.

CDR3 protein: CASSTPTGGGNEQFF. The CDR3 bases are TGTGCCAGTAGTACCCCGACAGGGGGTGGGAATGAGCAGTTCTTC. V usage is TRBV19 and J usage is TRBJ2-1; 9 bases match TRBD1. In germline, CDR1 is LNHDA, CDR2 SQIVND (reference sequence). The CDR3 consists of 15 residues. After removal of 4 bases from V and 7 bases from J, the junction contained 8 bases not matched to a gene.

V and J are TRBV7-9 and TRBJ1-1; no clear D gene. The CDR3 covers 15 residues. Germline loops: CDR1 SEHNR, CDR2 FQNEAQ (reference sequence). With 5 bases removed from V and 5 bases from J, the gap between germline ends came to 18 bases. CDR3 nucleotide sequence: TGTGCCAGCAGCCTATACGGGGATGAAGGGACTGAAGCTTTCTTT. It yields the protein CASSLYGDEGTEAFF.

This chain's CDR3 is CAISDPTPSGNSYEQYF. CDR3 nucleotide sequence: TGTGCCATCAGTGATCCAACCCCTAGCGGGAACTCCTACGAGCAGTACTTC. V usage is TRBV10-3 and J usage is TRBJ2-7; 9 bases line up with TRBD2. The V gene's germline CDR1 is ENHRY and CDR2 SYGVKD. CDR3 length equals 17 residues. V was clipped by 3 bases and J by 0 bases; unmatched bases: 9.

The CDR3 nucleotides are TGCGCCAGCAGTGATCAGGGCCGGGGGAAGACCCAGTACTTC. Its translation is CASSDQGRGKTQYF. The chain uses TRBV10-2 and TRBJ2-5, with D tentatively TRBD2 (6 bases). The CDR3 sequence is 14 residues long. Looked up from germline, CDR1 is WSHSY and CDR2 is SAAADI. V was trimmed by 3 bases and J by 6 bases, leaving 14 bases between them.

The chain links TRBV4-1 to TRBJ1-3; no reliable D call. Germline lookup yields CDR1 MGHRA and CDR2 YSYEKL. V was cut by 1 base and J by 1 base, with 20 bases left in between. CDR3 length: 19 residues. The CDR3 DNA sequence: TGCGCCAGCAGCCAAGGCCTCAGTGGGTCGGGAGCTTCTGGAAACACCATATATTTT. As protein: CASSQGLSGSGASGNTIYF.

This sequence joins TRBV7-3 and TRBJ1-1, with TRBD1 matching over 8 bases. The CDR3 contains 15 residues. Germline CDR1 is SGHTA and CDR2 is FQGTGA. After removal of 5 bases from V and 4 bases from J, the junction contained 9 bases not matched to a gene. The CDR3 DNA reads TGTGCCAGCAGCCCTAACGGACAGGGCGGCACTGAAGCTTTCTTT. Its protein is CASSPNGQGGTEAFF.

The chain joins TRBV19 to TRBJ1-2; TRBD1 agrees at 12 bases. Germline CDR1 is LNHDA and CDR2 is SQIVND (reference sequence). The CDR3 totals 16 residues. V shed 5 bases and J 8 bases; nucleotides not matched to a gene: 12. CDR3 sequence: CASSLEAGTGGGGYTF. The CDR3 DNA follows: TGTGCCAGTAGTCTGGAAGCCGGGACAGGGGGCGGCGGCTACACCTTC. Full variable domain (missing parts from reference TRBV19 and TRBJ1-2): DGGITQSPKYLFRKEGQNVTLSCEQNLNHDAMYWYRQDPGQGLRLIYYSQIVNDFQKGDIAEGYSVSREKKESFPLTVTSAQKNPTAFYLCASSLEAGTGGGGYTFGSGTRLTVV.

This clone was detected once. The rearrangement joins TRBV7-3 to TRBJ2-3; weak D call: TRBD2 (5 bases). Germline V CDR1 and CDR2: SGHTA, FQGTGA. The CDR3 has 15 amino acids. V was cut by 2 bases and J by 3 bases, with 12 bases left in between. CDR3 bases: TGTGCCAGCAGCTTACTTCGAGCGGATACAGATACGCAGTATTTT. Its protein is CASSLLRADTDTQYF.